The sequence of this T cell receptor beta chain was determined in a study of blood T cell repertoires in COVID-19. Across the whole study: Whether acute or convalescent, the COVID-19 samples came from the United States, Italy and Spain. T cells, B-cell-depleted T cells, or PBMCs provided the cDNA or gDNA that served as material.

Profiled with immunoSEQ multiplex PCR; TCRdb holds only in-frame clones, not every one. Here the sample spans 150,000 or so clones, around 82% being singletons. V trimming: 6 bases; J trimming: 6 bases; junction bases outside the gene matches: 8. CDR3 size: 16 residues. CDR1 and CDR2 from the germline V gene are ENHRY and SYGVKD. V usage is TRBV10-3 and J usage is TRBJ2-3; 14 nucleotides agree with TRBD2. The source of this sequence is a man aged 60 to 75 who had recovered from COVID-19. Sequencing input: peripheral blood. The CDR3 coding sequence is TGTGCCATCAGCGCCGGGACTAGCGGGGGAGGGGATACGCAGTATTTT. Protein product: CAISAGTSGGGDTQYF.